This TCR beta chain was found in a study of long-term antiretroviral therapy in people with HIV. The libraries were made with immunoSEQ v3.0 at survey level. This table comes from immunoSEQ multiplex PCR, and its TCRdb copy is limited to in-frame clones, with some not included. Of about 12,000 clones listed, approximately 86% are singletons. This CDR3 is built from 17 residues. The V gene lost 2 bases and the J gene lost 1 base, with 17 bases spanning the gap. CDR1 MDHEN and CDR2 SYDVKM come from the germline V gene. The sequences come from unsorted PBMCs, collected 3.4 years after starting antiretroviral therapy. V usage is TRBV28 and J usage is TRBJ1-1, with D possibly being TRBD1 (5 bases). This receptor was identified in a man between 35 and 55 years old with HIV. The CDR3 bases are TGTGCCAGCAGTTTACCCGGACCCGGGGGGTCGAACACTGAAGCTTTCTTT. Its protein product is CASSLPGPGGSNTEAFF.